The rows below give T cell receptor beta chains drawn from one sample of a study of human T cells and chemical hapten exposure. Each CDR3 protein gets one entry after TCRdb re-called the RACE reads with MiXCR. The repertoire holds some 50,000 distinct CDR3 sequences, with about 9.3% as singletons. The specimen comprised whole blood, sampled in connection with sensitization to the hapten diphenylcyclopropenone (DPC). The receptors originated from a woman in her thirties or forties with alopecia areata. Some clones in this sample may be carry-over from other donors' samples. CDR3s include the opening cysteine and the closing phenylalanine or tryptophan. The D gene is left open where the match is weak. The size of a clone is reported for some rows only, either as once, few or many, or as a class for expanded clones.

clone_size: -; j_call: TRBJ2-7; d_call: -; v_call: TRBV29-1; cdr3_nt: TGCAGTGCCCGGGACGGACCCTACGAGCAGTACTTC; cdr3_aa: CSARDGPYEQYF
clone_size: few; j_call: TRBJ2-5; d_call: -; v_call: TRBV2; cdr3_nt: TGTGCCAGCAGCCAGGGCGGTAGGGAGACCCAGTACTTC; cdr3_aa: CASSQGGRETQYF
clone_size: many; j_call: TRBJ2-5; d_call: TRBD2; v_call: TRBV7-2; cdr3_nt: TGTGCCAGCAGCTCGGGACTAGCGGGGGGAGAAGAGACCCAGTACTTC; cdr3_aa: CASSSGLAGGEETQYF
clone_size: many; j_call: TRBJ2-5; d_call: -; v_call: TRBV20-1; cdr3_nt: TGCAGTGCTGCCTGGAGAGAGACCCAGTACTTC; cdr3_aa: CSAAWRETQYF
clone_size: few; j_call: TRBJ2-3; d_call: -; v_call: TRBV18; cdr3_nt: TGTGCCAGCTCACCACCGGGCGGTTTCAACACAGATACGCAGTATTTT; cdr3_aa: CASSPPGGFNTDTQYF
clone_size: many; j_call: TRBJ2-1; d_call: -; v_call: TRBV2; cdr3_nt: TGTGCCAGCAGTGGAGGGGAGCAGTTCTTC; cdr3_aa: CASSGGEQFF
clone_size: medium-sized; j_call: TRBJ1-6; d_call: TRBD1; v_call: TRBV9; cdr3_nt: TGTGCCAGCAGCGTAGGTGGGACAGGCATTTCACCCCTCCACTTT; cdr3_aa: CASSVGGTGISPLHF
clone_size: many; j_call: TRBJ2-7; d_call: -; v_call: TRBV29-1; cdr3_nt: TGCAGCGTTGCGGGAGACAGGGCCAGCTCCTACGAGCAGTACTTC; cdr3_aa: CSVAGDRASSYEQYF
clone_size: few; j_call: TRBJ1-6; d_call: TRBD1; v_call: TRBV20-1; cdr3_nt: TGCAGTGCACCCGGAGACAGGGGGCGTTGGAATTCACCCCTCCACTTT; cdr3_aa: CSAPGDRGRWNSPLHF
clone_size: few; j_call: TRBJ2-3; d_call: -; v_call: TRBV14; cdr3_nt: TGTGCCAGCAGCCAAGACTCGACTGCAGATACGCAGTATTTT; cdr3_aa: CASSQDSTADTQYF
clone_size: -; j_call: TRBJ1-1; d_call: TRBD1; v_call: TRBV7-2; cdr3_nt: TGTGCCAGCAGCTTCCGGACAGGGGGCGGTGGGAACACTGAAGCTTTCTTT; cdr3_aa: CASSFRTGGGGNTEAFF
clone_size: many; j_call: TRBJ2-1; d_call: TRBD2; v_call: TRBV4-1; cdr3_nt: TGCGCCAGCAGCCAAGCGGTTCTAGCGGGAGGTAATGAGCAGTTCTTC; cdr3_aa: CASSQAVLAGGNEQFF
clone_size: -; j_call: TRBJ2-1; d_call: TRBD2; v_call: TRBV5-4; cdr3_nt: TGTGCCAGCAGTTCGGGGACTAGCGGGGTTTACAATGAGCAGTTCTTC; cdr3_aa: CASSSGTSGVYNEQFF
clone_size: few; j_call: TRBJ1-2; d_call: -; v_call: TRBV7-9; cdr3_nt: TGTGCCAGCAGCCCTACAGGGTCCTATGGCTACACCTTC; cdr3_aa: CASSPTGSYGYTF
clone_size: many; j_call: TRBJ2-7; d_call: -; v_call: TRBV20-1; cdr3_nt: TGCAGTGCTAGAGCCCCCTTAAGAATTGCCTACGAGCAGTACTTC; cdr3_aa: CSARAPLRIAYEQYF
clone_size: few; j_call: TRBJ1-2; d_call: -; v_call: TRBV12-3/TRBV12-4; cdr3_nt: TGTGCCAGCAACCTGGGACTCGGGGCCGATGGCTACACCTTC; cdr3_aa: CASNLGLGADGYTF
clone_size: many; j_call: TRBJ1-1; d_call: -; v_call: TRBV18; cdr3_nt: TGTGCCAGCACCCGGGACTCTGAAGCTTTCTTT; cdr3_aa: CASTRDSEAFF